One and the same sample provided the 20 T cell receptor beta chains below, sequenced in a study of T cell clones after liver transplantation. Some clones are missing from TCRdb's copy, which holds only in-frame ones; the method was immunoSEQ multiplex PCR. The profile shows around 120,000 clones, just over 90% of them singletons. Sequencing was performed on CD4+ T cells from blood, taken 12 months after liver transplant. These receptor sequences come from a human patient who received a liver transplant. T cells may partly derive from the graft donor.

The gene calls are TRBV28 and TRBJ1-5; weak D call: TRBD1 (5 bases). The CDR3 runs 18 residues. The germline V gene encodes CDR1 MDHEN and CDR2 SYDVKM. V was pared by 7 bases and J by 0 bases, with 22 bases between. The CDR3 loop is CASIGDATASYSNQPQHF. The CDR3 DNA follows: TGTGCCAGCATAGGAGATGCGACAGCATCTTATAGCAATCAGCCCCAGCATTTT.

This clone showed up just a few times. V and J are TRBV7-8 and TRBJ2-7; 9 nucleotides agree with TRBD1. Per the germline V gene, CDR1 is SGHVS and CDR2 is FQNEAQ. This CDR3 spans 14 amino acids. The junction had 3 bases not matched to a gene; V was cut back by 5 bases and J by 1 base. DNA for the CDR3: TGTGCCAGCAGCGTTGGACAGGGGTCCTACGAGCAGTACTTC. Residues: CASSVGQGSYEQYF. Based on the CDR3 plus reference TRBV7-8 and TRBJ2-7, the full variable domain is GAGVSQSPRYKVAKRGQDVALRCDPISGHVSLFWYQQALGQGPEFLTYFQNEAQLDKSGLPSDRFFAERPEGSVSTLKIQRTQQEDSAVYLCASSVGQGSYEQYFGPGTRLTVT.

The CDR3 DNA reads TGTGCCAGCAGACCCTCGGGGGATTCCTACAATGAGCAGTTCTTC. Protein product: CASRPSGDSYNEQFF. V usage is TRBV28 and J usage is TRBJ2-1; possible D gene TRBD2, 6 bases. Germline CDR1 MDHEN, CDR2 SYDVKM. Trimming cost V 6 bases and J 1 base, with 13 bases left between them. The CDR3 sequence is 15 residues long.

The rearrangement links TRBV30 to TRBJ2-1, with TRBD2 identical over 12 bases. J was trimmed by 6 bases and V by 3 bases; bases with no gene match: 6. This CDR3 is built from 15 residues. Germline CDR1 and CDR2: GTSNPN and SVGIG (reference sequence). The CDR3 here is CAWRDLLAGGNEQFF. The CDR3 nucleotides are TGTGCCTGGAGGGATTTACTAGCGGGAGGCAATGAGCAGTTCTTC.

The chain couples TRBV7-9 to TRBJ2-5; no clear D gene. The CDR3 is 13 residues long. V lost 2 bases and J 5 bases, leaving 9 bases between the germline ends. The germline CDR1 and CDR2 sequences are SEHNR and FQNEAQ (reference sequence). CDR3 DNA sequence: TGTGCCAGCAGCTTACTTCCCGCGGAGACCCAGTACTTC. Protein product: CASSLLPAETQYF.

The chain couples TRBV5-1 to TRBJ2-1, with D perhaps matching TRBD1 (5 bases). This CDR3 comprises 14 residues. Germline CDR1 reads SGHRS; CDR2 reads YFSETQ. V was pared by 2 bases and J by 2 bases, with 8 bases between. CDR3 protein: CASSLTGTYNEQFF. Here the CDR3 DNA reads TGCGCCAGCAGCTTAACAGGTACCTACAATGAGCAGTTCTTC.

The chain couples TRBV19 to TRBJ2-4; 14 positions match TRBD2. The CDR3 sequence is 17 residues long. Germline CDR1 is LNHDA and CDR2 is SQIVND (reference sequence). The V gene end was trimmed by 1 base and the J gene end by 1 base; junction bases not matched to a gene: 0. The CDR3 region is CASSIGTSGRAKNIQYF. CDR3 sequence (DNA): TGTGCCAGTAGTATAGGGACTAGCGGGAGGGCCAAAAACATTCAGTACTTC.

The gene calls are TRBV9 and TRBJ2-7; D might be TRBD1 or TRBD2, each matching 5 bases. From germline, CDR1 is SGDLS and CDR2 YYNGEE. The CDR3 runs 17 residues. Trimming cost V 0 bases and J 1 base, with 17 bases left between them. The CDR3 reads CASSVGVGTPRSYEQYF. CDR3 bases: TGTGCCAGCAGCGTAGGAGTAGGGACGCCACGTTCCTACGAGCAGTACTTC. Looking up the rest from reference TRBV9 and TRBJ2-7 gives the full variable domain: DSGVTQTPKHLITATGQRVTLRCSPRSGDLSVYWYQQSLDQGLQFLIQYYNGEERAKGNILERFSAQQFPDLHSELNLSSLELGDSALYFCASSVGVGTPRSYEQYFGPGTRLTVT.

CDR3 bases: TGTGCCAGCAGCTCCCGAAGGAACAGGGATAACACTGAAGCTTTCTTT. Its protein product is CASSSRRNRDNTEAFF. The chain couples TRBV7-8 to TRBJ1-1; possibly TRBD1 for D (6 bases). Germline values: CDR1 SGHVS, CDR2 FQNEAQ. Trimming left V 4 bases short and J 2 bases short, with 17 bases between. This CDR3 is built from 16 residues.

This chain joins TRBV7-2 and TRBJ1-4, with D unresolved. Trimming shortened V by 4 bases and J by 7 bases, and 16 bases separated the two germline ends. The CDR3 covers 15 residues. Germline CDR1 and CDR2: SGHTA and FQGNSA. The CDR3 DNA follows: TGTGCCAGCAGCTGGGTGGCCTCCCGGGGTGAAAAACTGTTTTTT. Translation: CASSWVASRGEKLFF.

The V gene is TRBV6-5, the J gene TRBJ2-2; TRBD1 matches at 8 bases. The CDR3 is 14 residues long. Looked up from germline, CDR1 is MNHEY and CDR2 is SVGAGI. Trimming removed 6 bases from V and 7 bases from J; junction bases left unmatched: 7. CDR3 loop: CASRIRTGYGELFF. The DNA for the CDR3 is TGTGCCAGCAGAATTAGGACAGGGTACGGGGAGCTGTTTTTT.

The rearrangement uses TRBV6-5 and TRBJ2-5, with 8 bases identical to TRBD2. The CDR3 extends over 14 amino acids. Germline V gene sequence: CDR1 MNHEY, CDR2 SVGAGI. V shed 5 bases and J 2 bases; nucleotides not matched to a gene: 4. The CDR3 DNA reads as TGTGCCAGCAGTCCCGGGGGGGGGCAAGAGACCCAGTACTTC. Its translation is CASSPGGGQETQYF.

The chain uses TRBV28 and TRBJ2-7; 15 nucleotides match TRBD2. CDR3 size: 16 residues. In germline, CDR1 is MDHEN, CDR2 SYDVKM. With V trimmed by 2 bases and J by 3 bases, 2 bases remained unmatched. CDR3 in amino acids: CASSLVGLAGGYEQYF. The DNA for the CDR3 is TGTGCCAGCAGTTTAGTGGGACTAGCGGGAGGCTACGAGCAGTACTTC.

CDR3 protein: CASSSSQGTGELFF. DNA for the CDR3: TGTGCCAGCAGTTCCTCACAGGGGACCGGGGAGCTGTTTTTT. The V and J genes are TRBV6-6 and TRBJ2-2; the match to TRBD1 covers 7 bases. CDR1 is MNHNY and CDR2 is SVGAGI in the germline V gene (reference sequence). Trimming at V came to 4 bases and at J to 5 bases, leaving 4 bases not matched to a gene. This CDR3 comprises 14 residues.

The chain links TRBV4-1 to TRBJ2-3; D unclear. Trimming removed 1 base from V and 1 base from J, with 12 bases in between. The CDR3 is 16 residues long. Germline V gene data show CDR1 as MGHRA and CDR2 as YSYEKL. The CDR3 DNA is TGCGCCAGCAGCCAAGTATTTGGTGCGGGCACAGATACGCAGTATTTT. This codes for CASSQVFGAGTDTQYF.

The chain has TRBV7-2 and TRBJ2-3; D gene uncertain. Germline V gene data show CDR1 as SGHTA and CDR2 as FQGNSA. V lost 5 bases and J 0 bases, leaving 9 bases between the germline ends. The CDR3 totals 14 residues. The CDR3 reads CASSPFKSTDTQYF. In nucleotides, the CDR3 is TGTGCCAGCAGCCCGTTTAAGAGCACAGATACGCAGTATTTT.

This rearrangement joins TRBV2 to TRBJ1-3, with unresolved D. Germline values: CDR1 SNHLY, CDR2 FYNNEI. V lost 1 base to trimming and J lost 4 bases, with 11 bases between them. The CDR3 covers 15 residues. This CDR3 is CASSEGQSWGNTIYF. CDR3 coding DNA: TGTGCCAGCAGTGAAGGGCAGTCGTGGGGAAACACCATATATTTT.

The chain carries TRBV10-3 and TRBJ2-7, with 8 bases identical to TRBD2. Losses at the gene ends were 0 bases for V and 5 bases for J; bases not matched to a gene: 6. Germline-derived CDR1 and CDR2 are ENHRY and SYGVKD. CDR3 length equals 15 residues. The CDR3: CAISESPGLVHEQYF. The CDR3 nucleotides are TGTGCCATCAGTGAGTCGCCGGGACTAGTCCACGAGCAGTACTTC.

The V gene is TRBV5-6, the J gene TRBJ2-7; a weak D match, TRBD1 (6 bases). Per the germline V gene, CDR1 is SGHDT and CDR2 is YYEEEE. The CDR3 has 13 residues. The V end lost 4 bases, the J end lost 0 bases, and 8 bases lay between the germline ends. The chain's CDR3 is CASSRDNSYEQYF. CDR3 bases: TGTGCCAGCAGCCGGGACAACTCCTACGAGCAGTACTTC.

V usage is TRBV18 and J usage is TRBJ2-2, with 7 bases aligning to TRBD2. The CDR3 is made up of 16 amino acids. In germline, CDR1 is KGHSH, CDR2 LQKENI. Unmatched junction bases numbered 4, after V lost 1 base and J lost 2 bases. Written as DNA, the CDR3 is TGTGCCAGCTCACCACTGGGGACTACCAACACCGGGGAGCTGTTTTTT. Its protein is CASSPLGTTNTGELFF.